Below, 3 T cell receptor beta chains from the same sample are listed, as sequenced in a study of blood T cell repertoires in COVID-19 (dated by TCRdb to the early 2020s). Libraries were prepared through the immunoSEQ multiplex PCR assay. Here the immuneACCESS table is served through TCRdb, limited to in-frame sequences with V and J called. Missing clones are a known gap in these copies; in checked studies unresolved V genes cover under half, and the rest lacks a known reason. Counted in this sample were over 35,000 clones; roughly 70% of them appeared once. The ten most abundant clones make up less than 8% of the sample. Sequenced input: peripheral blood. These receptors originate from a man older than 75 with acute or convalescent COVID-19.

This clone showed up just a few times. In nucleotides, the CDR3 is TGTGCCAGCAGCTCCGGGGGACCCTTTTCCAACGAGCAGTACTTC. Amino acid sequence: CASSSGGPFSNEQYF. This chain links TRBV5-6 with TRBJ2-7, with a weak D call TRBD2 (6 bases). Deletions cut 3 bases from V and 5 bases from J, with 18 bases between. CDR1 is SGHDT and CDR2 is YYEEEE in the germline V gene. The CDR3 sequence is 15 residues long.

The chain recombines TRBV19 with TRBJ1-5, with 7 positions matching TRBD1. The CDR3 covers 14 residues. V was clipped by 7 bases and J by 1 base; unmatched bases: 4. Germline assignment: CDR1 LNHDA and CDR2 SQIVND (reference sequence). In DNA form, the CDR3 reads TGTGCCAGTACGACAGGGATCAGCAATCAGCCCCAGCATTTT. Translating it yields CASTTGISNQPQHF.

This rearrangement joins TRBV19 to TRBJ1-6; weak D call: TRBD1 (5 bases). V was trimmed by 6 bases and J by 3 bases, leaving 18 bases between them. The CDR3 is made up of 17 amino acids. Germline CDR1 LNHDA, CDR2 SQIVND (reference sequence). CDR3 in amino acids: CASSPIAGRDYNSPLHF. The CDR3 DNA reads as TGTGCCAGTAGCCCAATTGCGGGGCGAGACTATAATTCACCCCTCCACTTT.